Below are 13 T cell receptor beta chains sequenced from a single sample in a study of T cells in Graves' hyperthyroidism and ophthalmopathy. TCR beta CDR3 regions were amplified from RNA. When the TCR CDR3 underwent first-round RT-PCR, the HTBI primer set was used. Via MiXCR, TCRdb re-called the multiplex PCR reads, giving one row per CDR3 protein. Of 30,000 to 35,000 distinct CDR3 sequences detected, around 50% appear once; the ten largest clones hold more than 25%. The sequencing input was blood. Receptors were obtained from a woman aged 40 to 50 with Graves' ophthalmopathy.

The rearrangement uses TRBV24-1 and TRBJ2-5; perhaps TRBD2 as D (5 bases). This CDR3 region has 15 residues. The ends were cut back, 6 bases at V and 2 bases at J, with 15 bases in the middle. Germline V gene sequence: CDR1 KGHDR, CDR2 SFDVKD. The CDR3 DNA reads as TGTGCCACCAGTATCGCCGGACTTCTTCAAGAGACCCAGTACTTC. It translates to CATSIAGLLQETQYF.

This clonotype was counted at least ten times. The gene calls are TRBV20-1 and TRBJ2-1, with 12 bases aligning to TRBD2. Germline CDR1 and CDR2: DFQATT and SNEGSKA (reference sequence). V shed 0 bases, J shed 4 bases, and the junction held 7 bases outside the gene matches. The length of the CDR3 is 17 residues. The CDR3 region has the DNA TGCAGTGCTAGAGAACTAGCGGGAGGCCCGCGTTACAATGAGCAGTTCTTC. It encodes CSARELAGGPRYNEQFF.

This chain uses TRBV20-1 with TRBJ1-2; D unresolved. The germline CDR1 and CDR2 sequences are DFQATT and SNEGSKA (reference sequence). The CDR3 sequence is 12 residues long. V was clipped by 5 bases and J by 8 bases, with 15 bases between them. CDR3 residues: CSADGRTGGYTF. Here the CDR3 DNA reads TGCAGTGCTGATGGACGGACGGGGGGCTACACCTTC.

A single count supports this clonotype. The genes are TRBV6-5 and TRBJ2-2; 7 bases are a match to TRBD1. The CDR3 has 13 amino acids. After removal of 7 bases from V and 8 bases from J, the junction contained 7 bases not matched to a gene. Germline lookup yields CDR1 MNHEY and CDR2 SVGAGI. DNA for the CDR3: TGTGCCAGCACTCGAAAGGGGGCAGGGGAGCTGTTTTTT. Its translation is CASTRKGAGELFF.

This clonotype was counted ten times or more. The chain recombines TRBV11-2 with TRBJ2-3; 11 bases line up with TRBD1. The CDR3 runs 15 residues. Germline V lookup: CDR1 SGHAT, CDR2 FQNNGV. With 0 bases clipped from V and 5 bases from J, the junction kept 1 base outside the gene matches. The DNA for the CDR3 is TGTGCCAGCAGCTTAGAGGGACAGGGGGTAGATACGCAGTATTTT. Amino acid sequence: CASSLEGQGVDTQYF.

This clonotype ranks as medium-sized. As DNA, the CDR3 is TGTGCCACCAGTGACCCGACATATTACAATGAGCAGTTCTTC. Translating gives CATSDPTYYNEQFF. The V and J genes are TRBV24-1 and TRBJ2-1, with unresolved D. Germline values: CDR1 KGHDR, CDR2 SFDVKD. The V and J ends lost 4 bases and 4 bases respectively, with 10 bases between them. This CDR3 contains 14 residues.

This clonotype has a count of ten or more. The chain is built from TRBV19 and TRBJ1-1; D gene unclear. Deletions cut 4 bases from V and 1 base from J, with 10 bases between. Germline CDR1 is LNHDA and CDR2 is SQIVND (reference sequence). The CDR3 totals 14 residues. The CDR3 bases are TGTGCCAGTAGTAGCAGGACGGGGAACACTGAAGCTTTCTTT. This encodes CASSSRTGNTEAFF.

Ten or more counts support this clonotype. The chain links TRBV6-5 to TRBJ1-3, with unresolved D. Germline V gene data show CDR1 as MNHEY and CDR2 as SVGAGI. Trimming took 6 bases from V and 3 from J, leaving 12 bases between them. The length of the CDR3 is 14 residues. The CDR3 nucleotides read TGTGCCAGCAGGGACGCCGCCGGTGGAAACACCATATATTTT. Amino acid sequence: CASRDAAGGNTIYF.

V and J are TRBV5-1 and TRBJ2-7, with D tentatively TRBD1 (6 bases). Germline CDR1 SGHRS, CDR2 YFSETQ. The V and J ends lost 4 bases and 2 bases respectively, with 16 bases between them. This CDR3 has 15 amino acids. The CDR3 sequence: CASSRNRDTTYEQYF. The CDR3 DNA is TGCGCCAGCAGCCGCAACCGGGACACAACCTACGAGCAGTACTTC.

V is TRBV20-1 and J is TRBJ2-3; TRBD2 agrees at 7 bases. The CDR3 is 13 residues long. Germline V gene sequence: CDR1 DFQATT, CDR2 SNEGSKA (reference sequence). V lost 6 bases and J lost 4; bases outside the gene matches: 7. The CDR3 DNA reads as TGCAGTGCAGCCTCAGCGGGGCCAGATACGCAGTATTTT. Protein: CSAASAGPDTQYF.

This clonotype was counted many times. The genes are TRBV20-1 and TRBJ2-7, with D unresolved. Germline CDR1 is DFQATT and CDR2 is SNEGSKA (reference sequence). The CDR3 is made up of 14 amino acids. Between the trimmed V and J ends, which lost 3 bases and 2 bases, there was a span of 14 bases. The CDR3 reads CSASQINSAYEQYF. CDR3 DNA sequence: TGCAGTGCTAGCCAAATAAATTCGGCCTACGAGCAGTACTTC.

This clonotype has just one count. This chain links TRBV9 with TRBJ2-2, with 11 bases identical to TRBD2. This CDR3 contains 14 residues. V shed 3 bases and J 5 bases; nucleotides not matched to a gene: 0. CDR1 is SGDLS and CDR2 is YYNGEE in the germline V gene. The CDR3 protein is CASSGTSGTGELFF. For the CDR3, the DNA is TGTGCCAGCAGCGGGACTAGCGGGACCGGGGAGCTGTTTTTT.

This clonotype was recorded many times. The rearrangement joins TRBV7-2 to TRBJ2-3; 14 bases are shared with TRBD2. The CDR3 sequence is 18 residues long. Germline V CDR1 and CDR2: SGHTA, FQGNSA. Unmatched junction bases numbered 9, after V lost 5 bases and J lost 2 bases. CDR3 loop: CASSGGLAGGDNTDTQYF. CDR3 bases: TGTGCCAGCAGCGGAGGACTAGCGGGAGGCGATAACACAGATACGCAGTATTTT.